Listed below are T cell receptor beta chains from one sample, sequenced in a study of type 1 regulatory T cells. TCRdb analysed the reads with MiXCR anew, one entry per CDR3 protein. The data hold roughly 60,000 distinct CDR3 sequences, with roughly two thirds observed a single time. These TCRs' antigens remain unknown. The sequenced sample was cultured non-Tr1 T cells, either the whole culture or a sorted T cell fraction (not recorded which). All receptors come from a human donor in good health. Both conserved end residues are part of each CDR3.

v_call	j_call	cdr3_aa
TRBV7-8	TRBJ2-7	CASSLLGGGRAIF
TRBV7-3	TRBJ2-1	CASSTTSGIGEQFF
TRBV28	TRBJ1-1	CASSLPTLRNTEAFF
TRBV18	TRBJ1-5	CASSLQGKGQPQHF
TRBV27	TRBJ2-7	CASRPGQGAWYEQYF
TRBV2	TRBJ2-7	CASSQTGTAYEQYF
TRBV5-5	TRBJ2-1	CASRSSISGRDYNEQFF
TRBV9	TRBJ2-1	CASSPLGLTQVRSNEQFF
TRBV20-1	TRBJ1-4	CSARDPGTANEKLFF
TRBV7-2	TRBJ2-7	CASSPKHGTSSYF
TRBV20-1	TRBJ2-7	CSASDTLRRSEYF